What follows describes a single TCR beta chain. Amplification yielded TCR beta CDR3 regions, with RNA transcripts as the source. Carried out on the TCR CDR3, a first-round RT-PCR used the HTBI primer set. TCRdb used MiXCR to reprocess the multiplex PCR reads, holding one entry per CDR3 protein. The sample has roughly 700,000 distinct CDR3 sequences; approximately 40% are singletons. The sample comes from a study of T cells in Graves' hyperthyroidism and ophthalmopathy. Graves' hyperthyroidism is called stable when ophthalmopathy does not progress within 18 months. Source material for PBMCs was over 8 ml fresh peripheral blood. The CDR3 totals 15 residues. The germline V gene has CDR1 SNHLY and CDR2 FYNNEI. V dropped 2 bases and J dropped 11 bases, with 19 bases sitting between them.

The chain recombines TRBV2 with TRBJ1-5; D might be TRBD1 (6 bases). The TCR sequence derives from a woman in her thirties or forties with Graves' hyperthyroidism. The sequencing input was blood. CDR3 in amino acids: CASSERGAEQETQHF. CDR3 coding DNA: TGTGCCAGCAGTGAACGGGGGGCGGAACAAGAGACCCAGCATTTT.